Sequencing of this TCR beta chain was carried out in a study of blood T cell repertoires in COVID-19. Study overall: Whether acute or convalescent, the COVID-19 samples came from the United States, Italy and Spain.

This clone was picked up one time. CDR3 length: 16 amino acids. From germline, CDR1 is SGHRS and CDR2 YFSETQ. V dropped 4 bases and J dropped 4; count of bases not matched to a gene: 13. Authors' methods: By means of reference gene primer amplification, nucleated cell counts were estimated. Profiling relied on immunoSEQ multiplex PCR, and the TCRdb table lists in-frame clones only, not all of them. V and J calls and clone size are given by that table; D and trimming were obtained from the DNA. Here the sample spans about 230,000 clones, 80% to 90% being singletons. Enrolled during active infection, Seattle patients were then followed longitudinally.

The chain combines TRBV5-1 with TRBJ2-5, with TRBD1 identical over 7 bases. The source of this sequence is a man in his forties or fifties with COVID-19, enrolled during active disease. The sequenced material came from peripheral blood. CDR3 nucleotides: TGCGCCAGCAGCCCCCGGACAGGATACTCACTAGAGACCCAGTACTTC. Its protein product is CASSPRTGYSLETQYF.